A selection of T cell receptor beta chains follows, all from one sample in a study of PD-L1 blockade in urothelial cancer. The repertoire was sequenced with immunoSEQ multiplex PCR; TCRdb's copy has only in-frame clones and lacks some. The sample has just under 50,000 clones, around 80% seen once; the top ten hold 3.2%. This sample comprised PBMCs, obtained around atezolizumab (anti-PD-L1) treatment. These receptor sequences come from a man aged 70-80 years with urothelial cancer. The CDR3 runs from the conserved cysteine through the conserved F or W. Fields, in order: V gene, J gene, D gene, clone size, CDR3 DNA, CDR3 protein. The D gene is left open where the match is weak. Only part of the rows carry a size: once, few, many, or a class if the clone is expanded.

>TRBV5-4|TRBJ2-1|TRBD1|.
TGTGCCAGCACCACAGGGGGCATAGGCTACAATGAGCAGTTCTTC
CASTTGGIGYNEQFF
>TRBV6-1|TRBJ1-1|.|.
TGTGCCAGCATTAACCCTAACGGGGGCACTGAAGCTTTCTTT
CASINPNGGTEAFF
>TRBV5-1|TRBJ2-1|TRBD2|.
TGCGCCAGCAGCTTGGGCCAACTAGCGGGGGAGCAGTTCTTC
CASSLGQLAGEQFF
>TRBV5-6|TRBJ2-3|.|.
TGTGCCAGCAGTACCCTTTCCGGGGAGATGGCAGATACGCAGTATTTT
CASSTLSGEMADTQYF
>TRBV27|TRBJ2-7|TRBD1|.
TGTGCCAGCAGTCCAACAGGGGCCGCCTACGAGCAGTACTTC
CASSPTGAAYEQYF
>TRBV28|TRBJ1-5|.|.
TGTGCCAGCAGTTTAGCGCAGCCCCAGCATTTT
CASSLAQPQHF
>TRBV28|TRBJ1-2|TRBD1|.
TGTGCCAGCAGTTACAGGGGGCGCCCCAACTATGGCTACACCTTC
CASSYRGRPNYGYTF
>TRBV7-2|TRBJ2-7|TRBD2|.
TGTGCCAGCAGCCCGGATTTAGCGGGGGCCTACGAGCAGTACTTC
CASSPDLAGAYEQYF
>TRBV13|TRBJ2-7|.|.
TGTGCCAGCACCCAAGAGGGCCGCCTCTGGGAGCAGTACTTC
CASTQEGRLWEQYF
>TRBV9|TRBJ2-5|TRBD2|few
TGTGCGTCCCGGGGGGGCGGGGAGACCCAGTACTTC
CASRGGGETQYF
>TRBV18|TRBJ2-5|.|once
TGTGCCAGCTCACCACCGGCCAGAGGGGAGACCCAGTACTTC
CASSPPARGETQYF